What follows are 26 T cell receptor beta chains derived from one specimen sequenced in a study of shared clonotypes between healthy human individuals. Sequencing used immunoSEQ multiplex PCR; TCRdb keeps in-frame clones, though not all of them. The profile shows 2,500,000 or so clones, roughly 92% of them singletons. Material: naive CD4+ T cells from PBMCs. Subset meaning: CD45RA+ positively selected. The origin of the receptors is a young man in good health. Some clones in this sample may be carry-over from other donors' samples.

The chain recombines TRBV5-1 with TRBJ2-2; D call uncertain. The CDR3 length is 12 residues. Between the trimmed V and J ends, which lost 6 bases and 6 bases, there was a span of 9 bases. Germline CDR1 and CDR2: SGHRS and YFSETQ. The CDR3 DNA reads TGCGCCAGCACCTACTGGCCCGGGGAGCTGTTTTTT. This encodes CASTYWPGELFF. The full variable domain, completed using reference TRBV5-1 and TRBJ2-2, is KAGVTQTPRYLIKTRGQQVTLSCSPISGHRSVSWYQQTPGQGLQFLFEYFSETQRNKGNFPGRFSGRQFSNSRSEMNVSTLELGDSALYLCASTYWPGELFFGEGSRLTVL.

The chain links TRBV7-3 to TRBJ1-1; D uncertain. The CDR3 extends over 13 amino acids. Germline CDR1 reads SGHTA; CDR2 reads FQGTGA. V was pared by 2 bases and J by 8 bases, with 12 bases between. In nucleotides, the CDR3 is TGTGCCAGCAGCTTATTCTACGGGGAAGAAGCTTTCTTT. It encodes CASSLFYGEEAFF.

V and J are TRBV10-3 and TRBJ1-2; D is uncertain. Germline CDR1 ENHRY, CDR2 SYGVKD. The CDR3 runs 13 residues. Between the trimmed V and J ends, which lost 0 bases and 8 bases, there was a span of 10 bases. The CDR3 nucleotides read TGTGCCATCAGTGAGTCGACTCCGGGCGGCTACACCTTC. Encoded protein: CAISESTPGGYTF.

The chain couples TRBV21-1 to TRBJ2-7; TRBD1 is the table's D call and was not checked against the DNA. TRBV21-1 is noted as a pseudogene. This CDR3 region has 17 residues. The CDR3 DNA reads TGTGCCAGCAGCAGAAAGGGACAGGGGGCGCATCCCTACGAGCAGTACTTC. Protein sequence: CASSRKGQGAHPYEQYF.

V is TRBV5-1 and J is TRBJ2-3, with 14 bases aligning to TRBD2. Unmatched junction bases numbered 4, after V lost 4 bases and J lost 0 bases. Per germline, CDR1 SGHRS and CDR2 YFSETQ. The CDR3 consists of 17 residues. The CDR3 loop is CASSRTSGGPSTDTQYF. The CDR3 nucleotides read TGCGCCAGCAGCCGGACTAGCGGGGGGCCAAGCACAGATACGCAGTATTTT.

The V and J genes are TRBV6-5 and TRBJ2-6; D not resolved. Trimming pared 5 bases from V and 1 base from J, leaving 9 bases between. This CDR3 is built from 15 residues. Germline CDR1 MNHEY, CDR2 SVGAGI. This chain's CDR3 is CASSQQSSGANVLTF. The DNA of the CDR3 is TGTGCCAGCAGTCAACAGTCGTCTGGGGCCAACGTCCTGACTTTC.

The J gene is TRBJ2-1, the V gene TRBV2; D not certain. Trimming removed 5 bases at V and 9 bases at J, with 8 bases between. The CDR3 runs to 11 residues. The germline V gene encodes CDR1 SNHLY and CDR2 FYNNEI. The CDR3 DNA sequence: TGTGCCAGCAGTTCTCCGCGTGAGCAGTTCTTC. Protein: CASSSPREQFF.

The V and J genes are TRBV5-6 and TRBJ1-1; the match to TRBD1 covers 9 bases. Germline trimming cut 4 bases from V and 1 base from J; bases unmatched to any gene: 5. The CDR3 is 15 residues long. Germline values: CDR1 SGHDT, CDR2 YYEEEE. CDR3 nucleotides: TGTGCCAGCAGCACACCGGGACAGGGGAACACTGAAGCTTTCTTT. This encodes CASSTPGQGNTEAFF.

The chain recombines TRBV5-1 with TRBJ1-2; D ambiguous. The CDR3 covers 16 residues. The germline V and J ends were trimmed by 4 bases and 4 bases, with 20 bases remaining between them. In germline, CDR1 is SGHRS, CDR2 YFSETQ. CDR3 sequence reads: CASSVRTPSPPYGYTF. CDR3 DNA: TGCGCCAGCAGCGTAAGGACTCCAAGCCCCCCCTATGGCTACACCTTC.

DNA of the CDR3: TGTGCCAGCAGTCTTAGACAGGGATATTTCCCCCTCCACTTT. This translates into CASSLRQGYFPLHF. The V call is TRBV28, the J call TRBJ1-6; TRBD1 matches at 7 bases. Trimming at V came to 5 bases and at J to 13 bases, leaving 11 bases not matched to a gene. The CDR3 is 14 amino acids. Germline CDR1 is MDHEN and CDR2 is SYDVKM.

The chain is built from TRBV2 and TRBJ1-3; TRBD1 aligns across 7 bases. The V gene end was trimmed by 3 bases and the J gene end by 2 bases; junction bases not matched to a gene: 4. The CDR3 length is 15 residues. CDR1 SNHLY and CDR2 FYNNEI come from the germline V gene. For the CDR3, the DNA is TGTGCCAGCAGTGATGACAGGGAAGCTGGAAACACCATATATTTT. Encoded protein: CASSDDREAGNTIYF.

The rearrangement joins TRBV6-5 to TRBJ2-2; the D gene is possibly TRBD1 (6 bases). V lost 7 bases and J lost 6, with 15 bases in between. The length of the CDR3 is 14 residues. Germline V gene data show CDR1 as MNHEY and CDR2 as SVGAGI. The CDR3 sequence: CASTATGFPGELFF. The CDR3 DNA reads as TGTGCCAGCACCGCCACAGGGTTCCCCGGGGAGCTGTTTTTT.

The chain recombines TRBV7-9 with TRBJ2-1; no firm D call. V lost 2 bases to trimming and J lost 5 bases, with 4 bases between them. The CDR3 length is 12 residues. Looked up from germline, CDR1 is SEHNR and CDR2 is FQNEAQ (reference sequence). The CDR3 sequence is CASSLNHNEQFF. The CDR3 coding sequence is TGTGCCAGCAGCTTAAATCACAATGAGCAGTTCTTC.

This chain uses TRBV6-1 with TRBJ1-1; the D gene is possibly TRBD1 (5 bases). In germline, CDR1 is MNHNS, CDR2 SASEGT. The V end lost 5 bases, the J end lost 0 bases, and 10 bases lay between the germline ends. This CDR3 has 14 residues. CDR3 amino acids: CASSRGVMNTEAFF. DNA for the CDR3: TGTGCCAGCAGTCGGGGCGTTATGAACACTGAAGCTTTCTTT.

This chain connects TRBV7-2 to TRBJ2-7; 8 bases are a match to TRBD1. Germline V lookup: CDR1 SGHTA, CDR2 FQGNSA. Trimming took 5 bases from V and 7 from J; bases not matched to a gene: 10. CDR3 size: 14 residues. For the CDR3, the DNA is TGTGCCAGCAGCCTAGACAGGGGACGGATGGAGCAGTACTTC. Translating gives CASSLDRGRMEQYF.

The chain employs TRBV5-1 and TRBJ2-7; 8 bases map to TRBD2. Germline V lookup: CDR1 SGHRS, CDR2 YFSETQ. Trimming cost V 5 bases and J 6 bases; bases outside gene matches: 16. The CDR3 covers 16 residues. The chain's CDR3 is CASRSGLAAGVAEQYF. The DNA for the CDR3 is TGCGCCAGCAGATCTGGACTAGCTGCGGGCGTGGCCGAGCAGTACTTC.

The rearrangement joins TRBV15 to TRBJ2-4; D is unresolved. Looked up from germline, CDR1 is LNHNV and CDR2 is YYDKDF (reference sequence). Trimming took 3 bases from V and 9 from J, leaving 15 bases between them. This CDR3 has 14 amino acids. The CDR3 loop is CATSSPYRTPIQYF. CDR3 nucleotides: TGTGCCACCAGCAGCCCATACCGGACCCCCATTCAGTACTTC.

The CDR3 is CASSLGLVGYYEQYF. The CDR3 nucleotides are TGTGCCAGCAGCTTAGGACTAGTGGGGTACTACGAGCAGTACTTC. The V gene is TRBV5-8, the J gene TRBJ2-7; TRBD2 agrees at 7 bases. The V gene end was trimmed by 2 bases and the J gene end by 3 bases; junction bases not matched to a gene: 8. The CDR3 totals 15 residues. Germline V lookup: CDR1 SGHTS, CDR2 YDEGEE.

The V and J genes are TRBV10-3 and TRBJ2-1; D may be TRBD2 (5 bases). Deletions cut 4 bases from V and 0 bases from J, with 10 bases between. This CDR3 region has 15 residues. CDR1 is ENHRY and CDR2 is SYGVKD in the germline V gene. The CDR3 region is CAISALASSYNEQFF. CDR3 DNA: TGTGCCATCAGTGCCCTAGCCTCCTCCTACAATGAGCAGTTCTTC.

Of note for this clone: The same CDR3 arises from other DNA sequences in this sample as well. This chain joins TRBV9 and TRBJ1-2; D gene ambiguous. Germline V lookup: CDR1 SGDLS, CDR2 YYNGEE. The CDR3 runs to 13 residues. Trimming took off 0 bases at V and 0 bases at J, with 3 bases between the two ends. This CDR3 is CASSVDSNYGYTF. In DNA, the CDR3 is TGTGCCAGCAGCGTAGACTCTAACTATGGCTACACCTTC.

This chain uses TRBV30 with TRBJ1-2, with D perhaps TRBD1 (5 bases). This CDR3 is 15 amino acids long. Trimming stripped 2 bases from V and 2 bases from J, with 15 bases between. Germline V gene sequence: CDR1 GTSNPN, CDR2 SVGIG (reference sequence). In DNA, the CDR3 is TGTGCCTGGAGTCGACGAGGGACGGGGAACTATGGCTACACCTTC. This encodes CAWSRRGTGNYGYTF.

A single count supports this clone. The CDR3 region has the DNA TGTGCCAGTAGCCCCCGGGACCAAGGATACGAGCAGTACTTC. Its translation: CASSPRDQGYEQYF. This chain joins TRBV19 and TRBJ2-7, with D possibly being TRBD1 or TRBD2 (5 bases each). The germline CDR1 and CDR2 sequences are LNHDA and SQIVND (reference sequence). CDR3 length: 14 residues. V was cut by 6 bases and J by 4 bases, with 16 bases left in between. Based on the CDR3 plus reference TRBV19 and TRBJ2-7, the full variable domain is DGGITQSPKYLFRKEGQNVTLSCEQNLNHDAMYWYRQDPGQGLRLIYYSQIVNDFQKGDIAEGYSVSREKKESFPLTVTSAQKNPTAFYLCASSPRDQGYEQYFGPGTRLTVT.

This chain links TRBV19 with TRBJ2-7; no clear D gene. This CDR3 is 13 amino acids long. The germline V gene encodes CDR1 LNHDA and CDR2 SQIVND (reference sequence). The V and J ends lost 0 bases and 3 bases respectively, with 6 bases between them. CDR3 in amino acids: CASSIEAGYEQYF. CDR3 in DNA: TGTGCCAGTAGTATAGAGGCCGGCTACGAGCAGTACTTC. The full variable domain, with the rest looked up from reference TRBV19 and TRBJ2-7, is DGGITQSPKYLFRKEGQNVTLSCEQNLNHDAMYWYRQDPGQGLRLIYYSQIVNDFQKGDIAEGYSVSREKKESFPLTVTSAQKNPTAFYLCASSIEAGYEQYFGPGTRLTVT.

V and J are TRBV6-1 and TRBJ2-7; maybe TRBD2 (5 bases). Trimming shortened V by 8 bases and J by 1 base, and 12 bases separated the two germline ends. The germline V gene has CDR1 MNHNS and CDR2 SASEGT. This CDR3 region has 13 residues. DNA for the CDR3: TGTGCCAGCTTCCAGGCGGGTTCCTACGAGCAGTACTTC. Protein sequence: CASFQAGSYEQYF.

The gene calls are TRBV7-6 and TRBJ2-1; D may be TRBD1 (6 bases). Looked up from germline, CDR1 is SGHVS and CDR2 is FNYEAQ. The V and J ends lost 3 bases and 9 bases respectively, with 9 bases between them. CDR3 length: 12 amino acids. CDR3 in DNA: TGTGCCAGCAGCTTTAGGGGGACTGAGCAGTTCTTC. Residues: CASSFRGTEQFF. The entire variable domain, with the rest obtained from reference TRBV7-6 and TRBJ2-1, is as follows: GAGVSQSPRYKVTKRGQDVALRCDPISGHVSLYWYRQALGQGPEFLTYFNYEAQQDKSGLPNDRFSAERPEGSISTLTIQRTEQRDSAMYRCASSFRGTEQFFGPGTRLTVL.

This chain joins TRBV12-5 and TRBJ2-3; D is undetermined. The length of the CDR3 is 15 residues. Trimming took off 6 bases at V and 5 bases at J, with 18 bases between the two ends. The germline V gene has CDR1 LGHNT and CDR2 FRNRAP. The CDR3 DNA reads TGTGCTAGTGGCCCATCCGGGTATGGCCAAGATACGCAGTATTTT. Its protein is CASGPSGYGQDTQYF.